The rows below give T cell receptor beta chains drawn from one sample of a study of blood T cells in healthy people across ages. In TCRdb, the 5' RACE reads were re-called with MiXCR into one record per CDR3 protein. The sample carries hundreds of thousands of distinct CDR3 sequences, about 30% recorded once. The sequenced material came from blood. The source of these receptors is a woman older than 75 in good health. Each CDR3 is given with its conserved first and last residue. The D gene is left open where the match is weak. Clone size is shown for a subset of rows, as once, few, many or a class of expanded clone.

v_call	clone_size	d_call	j_call	cdr3_aa	cdr3_nt
TRBV9	.	TRBD2	TRBJ2-1	CASSSLAGTYNEQFF	TGTGCCAGCAGTTCGCTAGCGGGGACCTACAATGAGCAGTTCTTC
TRBV20-1	.	.	TRBJ1-2	CSARHGNGYTF	TGCAGTGCTAGGCACGGGAACGGCTACACCTTC
TRBV7-9	many	.	TRBJ2-7	CASSLTTRRREEQYF	TGTGCCAGCAGCTTAACGACCCGCAGGAGGGAAGAGCAGTACTTC
TRBV15	.	TRBD1	TRBJ1-5	CATSRSGGGNQPQHF	TGTGCCACCAGCAGATCAGGGGGAGGCAATCAGCCCCAGCATTTT
TRBV20-1	.	.	TRBJ1-2	CSARERGTRPPYGYTF	TGCAGTGCTAGAGAACGGGGAACCCGGCCCCCCTATGGCTACACCTTC
TRBV20-1	many	TRBD1	TRBJ1-2	CSARDGTANYGYTF	TGCAGTGCTAGAGATGGGACAGCTAACTATGGCTACACCTTC
TRBV29-1	few	TRBD1	TRBJ1-2	CSVEDPRRGGNYGYTF	TGCAGCGTTGAAGACCCTCGCAGGGGGGGTAACTATGGCTACACCTTC
TRBV11-2	many	TRBD1	TRBJ1-2	CASSLELGTGFYGYTF	TGTGCCAGCAGCTTAGAACTCGGGACAGGGTTCTATGGCTACACCTTC
TRBV30	.	.	TRBJ1-1	CAWRGPSDTEAFF	TGTGCCTGGAGGGGACCCTCGGACACTGAAGCTTTCTTT
TRBV4-2	many	.	TRBJ2-1	CASSRTSQGAYNEQFF	TGTGCCAGCAGCCGTACTAGCCAGGGCGCCTACAATGAGCAGTTCTTC
TRBV5-1	many	TRBD1	TRBJ2-7	CASSLVDRGYEQYF	TGCGCCAGCAGCTTGGTGGACAGGGGATACGAGCAGTACTTC
TRBV7-9	few	.	TRBJ1-1	CASSRGATNTEAFF	TGTGCCAGCAGCCGAGGTGCCACGAACACTGAAGCTTTCTTT
TRBV28	once	.	TRBJ1-2	CASRNRDNPRNTF	TGTGCCAGCAGAAATAGGGACAATCCTAGGAACACCTTC
TRBV10-3	.	.	TRBJ2-1	CAISGGTDEQFF	TGTGCCATCAGTGGCGGGACAGACGAGCAGTTCTTC
TRBV29-1	many	TRBD1	TRBJ1-2	CSVTLRGQGALYGYTF	TGCAGCGTAACCTTACGCGGACAGGGGGCTCTCTATGGCTACACCTTC
TRBV6-5	.	TRBD1	TRBJ2-2	CASRGTGVTTGELFF	TGTGCCAGCCGGGGGACAGGGGTCACCACCGGGGAGCTGTTTTTT
TRBV10-3	.	TRBD1	TRBJ2-7	CAISELPGQGGYEQYF	TGTGCCATCAGTGAGTTACCGGGACAGGGAGGTTACGAGCAGTACTTC
TRBV4-3	many	.	TRBJ1-2	CASSQEASTYYGYTF	TGCGCCAGCAGCCAAGAAGCCTCAACTTACTATGGCTACACCTTC
TRBV2	few	.	TRBJ2-7	CASRERLHEQYF	TGTGCCAGCAGGGAAAGACTGCACGAGCAGTACTTC
TRBV3-1	many	TRBD2	TRBJ2-1	CASSQDGLGTSEGNEQFF	TGTGCCAGCAGCCAAGATGGACTCGGGACTAGCGAGGGCAATGAGCAGTTCTTC
TRBV20-1	.	.	TRBJ1-1	CSASRMEVNTEAFF	TGCAGTGCTAGTCGTATGGAAGTGAACACTGAAGCTTTCTTT
TRBV5-1	many	.	TRBJ1-2	CASSPDAGSNYGYTF	TGCGCCAGCAGCCCGGACGCGGGCTCGAACTATGGCTACACCTTC
TRBV5-6	.	.	TRBJ2-7	CAGNLVKGQNLVEYF	TGTGCCGGCAACTTGGTGAAGGGGCAGAACCTCGTGGAGTACTTC
TRBV5-1	.	.	TRBJ2-5	CASSLDRPQETQYF	TGCGCCAGCAGCTTAGACAGGCCCCAAGAGACCCAGTACTTC
TRBV27	many	TRBD1	TRBJ2-5	CASSAEAQGRETQYF	TGTGCCAGCAGCGCCGAAGCACAGGGGAGAGAGACCCAGTACTTC
TRBV7-9	once	.	TRBJ2-1	CASSPMAGSTYNEQFF	TGTGCCAGCAGCCCGATGGCAGGGTCTACCTACAATGAGCAGTTCTTC
TRBV3-1	.	TRBD1	TRBJ1-1	CASSQAWTGTGVSEAFF	TGTGCCAGCAGCCAAGCGTGGACCGGGACAGGGGTCAGTGAAGCTTTCTTT
TRBV5-1	many	.	TRBJ2-1	CASMGVALPHNEQFF	TGCGCCAGCATGGGGGTAGCTTTACCGCACAATGAGCAGTTCTTC
TRBV5-8	.	TRBD1	TRBJ1-4	CASNEEGAANEKRFF	TGTGCCAGCAACGAGGAGGGGGCTGCTAATGAAAAACGGTTTTTT
TRBV4-3	many	TRBD1	TRBJ2-7	CASSQDLQRTGSYEQYF	TGCGCCAGCAGCCAAGATCTACAGAGGACAGGGTCCTACGAGCAGTACTTC
TRBV11-2	.	TRBD2	TRBJ2-3	CASSLELAVTSSTDTQYF	TGTGCCAGCAGCTTAGAACTAGCGGTGACCTCTAGCACAGATACGCAGTATTTT
TRBV5-1	.	.	TRBJ2-7	CASSLRGAQYF	TGCGCCAGCAGCTTGCGTGGGGCACAGTACTTC
TRBV18	many	.	TRBJ2-7	CASSPSKVYEQYF	TGTGCCAGCTCACCATCCAAAGTCTACGAGCAGTACTTC
TRBV7-2	.	.	TRBJ1-1	CASSLEGRGGGTEAFF	TGTGCCAGCAGCTTAGAGGGTCGGGGCGGGGGGACTGAAGCTTTCTTT
TRBV7-2	.	.	TRBJ1-1	CASSPYRARNTEAFF	TGTGCCAGCAGCCCGTACAGGGCTCGGAACACTGAAGCTTTCTTT
TRBV5-1	many	.	TRBJ1-1	CASSRNVGGTEAFF	TGCGCCAGCAGCCGAAACGTGGGGGGAACTGAAGCTTTCTTT
TRBV5-4	many	TRBD2	TRBJ2-3	CASSLGTSGPDTQYF	TGTGCCAGCAGCCTTGGGACTAGCGGCCCAGATACGCAGTATTTT
TRBV20-1	many	.	TRBJ2-1	CSARKLGTFNEQFF	TGCAGTGCTAGAAAGCTCGGGACTTTCAATGAGCAGTTCTTC
TRBV4-3	.	TRBD1	TRBJ2-3	CASSQEDRTRDTQYF	TGCGCCAGCAGCCAAGAGGACAGGACGAGAGATACGCAGTATTTT
TRBV3-1	many	TRBD2	TRBJ2-1	CASSQRPGGGNEQFF	TGTGCCAGCAGCCAAAGGCCGGGGGGGGGCAATGAGCAGTTCTTC
TRBV6-2/TRBV6-3	.	TRBD2	TRBJ2-5	CASSLAGLPETQYF	TGTGCCAGCAGTTTAGCGGGACTCCCAGAGACCCAGTACTTC